This T cell receptor (beta chain) was captured in a study of response to subunit inactivated influenza vaccine. Study-wide results and caveats: Researchers suggested that each seasonal influenza vaccination recruits few new T cells.

TCRdb analysed the RT-PCR reads with MiXCR anew, one entry per CDR3 protein. The sample consists of 500,000 to 600,000 distinct CDR3 sequences, approximately 12% of them appearing once. The CDR3 consists of 15 residues. Germline CDR1 is MNHEY and CDR2 is SVGAGI. V lost 0 bases, J lost 3 bases, and 11 bases lay in between. As for this clonotype: What it binds is not known.

J is TRBJ1-2 and V is TRBV6-5; D is perhaps TRBD1 (5 bases). The clonotype was recovered from a man in his forties or fifties who received an inactivated influenza vaccine. The sequences come from PBMCs from blood, collected on the day of vaccination. The CDR3 region has the DNA TGTGCCAGCAGTTACTCGAACAGGATGGACTATGGCTACACCTTC. This gives the protein CASSYSNRMDYGYTF.